This entry lists 17 T cell receptor beta chains sequenced from one sample in a study of cytomegalovirus exposure and HLA in healthy donors. PCR involved 60 Vbeta and 13 Jbeta primers. Assay used: immunoSEQ multiplex PCR; TCRdb lists only in-frame clones, some missing. The sample yields approximately 110,000 clones, over 75% seen once. Sequencing was done on a sample of PBMCs. These receptors came from a human donor in good health.

The chain recombines TRBV5-4 with TRBJ2-7, with a weak D call TRBD1 (6 bases). Trimming shortened V by 2 bases and J by 2 bases, and 20 bases separated the two germline ends. The CDR3 spans 17 residues. CDR1 is SGHNT and CDR2 is YYREEE in the germline V gene (reference sequence). CDR3 DNA: TGTGCCAGCAGCTTTTTCCCGGGACAACAAGTTGCCTACGAGCAGTACTTC. Translation: CASSFFPGQQVAYEQYF.

The chain joins TRBV29-1 to TRBJ2-7; the match to TRBD2 covers 10 bases. There are 13 residues in the CDR3. J gave up 5 bases and V 4 bases, and 5 bases lay outside the gene matches. Germline loops: CDR1 SQVTM, CDR2 ANQGSEA. This CDR3 reads CSVVVAGGHEQYF. For the CDR3, the DNA is TGCAGCGTTGTGGTAGCGGGAGGTCACGAGCAGTACTTC.

The chain uses TRBV29-1 and TRBJ2-1; D is perhaps TRBD1 (6 bases). Germline CDR1 reads SQVTM; CDR2 reads ANQGSEA. V was trimmed by 3 bases and J by 1 base, leaving 13 bases between them. This CDR3 has 15 residues. The chain's CDR3 is CSVDPGERSYNEQFF. In DNA, the CDR3 is TGCAGCGTTGATCCAGGGGAGAGGTCCTACAATGAGCAGTTCTTC.

The gene calls are TRBV28 and TRBJ1-2, with a possible D match to TRBD1 (6 bases). V was trimmed by 5 bases and J by 7 bases, leaving 14 bases between them. The CDR3 sequence is 13 residues long. Germline V lookup: CDR1 MDHEN, CDR2 SYDVKM. CDR3 sequence: CASSQPGVGGYTF. The CDR3 DNA sequence: TGTGCCAGCAGTCAACCAGGGGTGGGTGGCTACACCTTC.

The chain carries TRBV25-1 and TRBJ1-5, with 7 positions matching TRBD1. Germline V gene data show CDR1 as MGHDK and CDR2 as SYGVNS. The CDR3 is made up of 13 amino acids. J gave up 7 bases and V 10 bases, and 10 bases lay outside the gene matches. The CDR3 sequence: CATRQGEEQPQHF. CDR3 in DNA: TGTGCCACCCGTCAGGGGGAGGAGCAGCCCCAGCATTTT.

Concerning this clone itself: At one of its ends the junction is not consistent with the germline gene, which may arise from a read error. This chain joins TRBV28 and TRBJ2-1; possibly TRBD1 for D (6 bases). The CDR3 extends over 14 amino acids. CDR1 is MDHEN and CDR2 is SYDVKM in the germline V gene. This chain's CDR3 is CASSLLGAHNEQFF. The CDR3 region has the DNA TGTGCCAGCAGCTTATTGGGGGCCCACAATGAGCAGTTCTTC.

There are a few counts of this clone. The V call is TRBV28, the J call TRBJ1-1; TRBD1 agrees at 8 bases. The trim removed 8 bases at V and 6 bases at J, leaving 11 bases unmatched. CDR1 and CDR2 (germline): MDHEN, SYDVKM. The CDR3 is 14 residues long. The CDR3 region has the DNA TGTGCCAGCCCTCCGGACAGGGTACTTTCTGAAGCTTTCTTT. Translation: CASPPDRVLSEAFF.

The chain combines TRBV23-1 with TRBJ2-1, with TRBD2 matching over 9 bases. TRBV23-1 is an ORF, with its function uncertain. This CDR3 spans 16 amino acids. V gave up 7 bases and J gave up 9 bases; unmatched junction bases: 16. DNA of the CDR3: TGCGCCAGCACCTCGGGTAGCGGGAGTTTCGCATCTGAGCAGTTCTTC. This translates into CASTSGSGSFASEQFF.

J is TRBJ2-6 and V is TRBV18, with D maybe TRBD1 (6 bases). With 2 bases removed from V and 4 bases from J, the gap between germline ends came to 9 bases. Germline assignment: CDR1 KGHSH and CDR2 LQKENI. This CDR3 region has 15 residues. CDR3 sequence: CASSPSGAGANVLTF. For the CDR3, the DNA is TGTGCCAGCTCACCATCAGGGGCCGGGGCCAACGTCCTGACTTTC.

The chain recombines TRBV23-1 with TRBJ1-1; 9 bases map to TRBD1. TRBV23-1 is an open reading frame, and its role is uncertain. The CDR3 spans 15 residues. V was pared by 6 bases and J by 5 bases, with 10 bases of the junction left unmatched. CDR3 nucleotide sequence: TGCGCCAGCAGCCGAAGGGACAGGGTAAGAACTGAAGCTTTCTTT. Its protein is CASSRRDRVRTEAFF.

This clone was recorded only once. This chain uses TRBV7-3 with TRBJ2-1, with 10 bases fitting TRBD2. From germline, CDR1 is SGHTA and CDR2 FQGTGA. V lost 1 base, J lost 10 bases, and 1 base stayed unmatched. CDR3 length: 13 residues. CDR3 region: CASSLNSGREQFF. The CDR3 DNA reads as TGTGCCAGCAGCTTAAATAGCGGGAGGGAGCAGTTCTTC. The whole variable domain, filled in from reference TRBV7-3 and TRBJ2-1, reads GAGVSQTPSNKVTEKGKYVELRCDPISGHTALYWYRQSLGQGPEFLIYFQGTGAADDSGLPNDRFFAVRPEGSVSTLKIQRTERGDSAVYLCASSLNSGREQFFGPGTRLTVL.

The chain joins TRBV11-2 to TRBJ1-1; D might be TRBD1 (5 bases). CDR3 length equals 13 residues. CDR1 is SGHAT, CDR2 FQNNGV, per germline. Between the trimmed V and J ends, which lost 2 bases and 1 base, there was a span of 5 bases. The CDR3 here is CASSLQGNTEAFF. The CDR3 coding sequence is TGTGCCAGCAGCTTACAGGGGAACACTGAAGCTTTCTTT.

The chain combines TRBV11-3 with TRBJ2-3; D might be TRBD2 (6 bases). Germline lookup yields CDR1 SGHNT and CDR2 YENEEA. The CDR3 has 15 amino acids. Trimming stripped 0 bases from V and 0 bases from J, with 7 bases between. The CDR3 reads CASSLDLASTDTQYF. For the CDR3, the DNA is TGTGCCAGCAGCTTAGACCTAGCGAGCACAGATACGCAGTATTTT. Variable domain in full (rest from reference TRBV11-3 and TRBJ2-3): EAGVVQSPRYKIIEKKQPVAFWCNPISGHNTLYWYLQNLGQGPELLIRYENEEAVDDSQLPKDRFSAERLKGVDSTLKIQPAELGDSAVYLCASSLDLASTDTQYFGPGTRLTVL.

The chain has TRBV5-7 and TRBJ2-1, with D unresolved. TRBV5-7 is an open reading frame, and its role is uncertain. The CDR3 runs to 12 residues. V was pared by 5 bases and J by 6 bases, with 9 bases between. This chain's CDR3 is CASSSDFNEQFF. The CDR3 nucleotides read TGTGCCAGCAGTTCAGACTTCAATGAGCAGTTCTTC.

The CDR3 bases are TGTGCCAGCAGTGGAGGCAGCGGGAGTATCGGGGAGCTGTTTTTT. Translating it yields CASSGGSGSIGELFF. V usage is TRBV2 and J usage is TRBJ2-2, with 8 bases that match TRBD2. Looked up from germline, CDR1 is SNHLY and CDR2 is FYNNEI. The CDR3 is 15 residues long. The junction had 8 bases not matched to a gene; V was cut back by 4 bases and J by 7 bases.

The rearrangement joins TRBV25-1 to TRBJ2-5; 10 bases fit TRBD1. The CDR3 is made up of 15 amino acids. The germline V gene encodes CDR1 MGHDK and CDR2 SYGVNS. V was pared by 1 base and J by 3 bases, with 2 bases of the junction left unmatched. The CDR3 DNA sequence: TGTGCCAGCAGTGAATCCGGGACAGGGGAAGAGACCCAGTACTTC. Translated: CASSESGTGEETQYF.

The J gene is TRBJ2-1, the V gene TRBV6-6; 8 bases map to TRBD2. CDR1 and CDR2 (germline): MNHNY, SVGAGI (reference sequence). CDR3 length equals 15 residues. J was trimmed by 8 bases and V by 5 bases; bases with no gene match: 11. CDR3 residues: CASSGTRGLGDEQFF. The CDR3, as DNA: TGTGCCAGCAGTGGGACTAGGGGACTCGGCGATGAGCAGTTCTTC.